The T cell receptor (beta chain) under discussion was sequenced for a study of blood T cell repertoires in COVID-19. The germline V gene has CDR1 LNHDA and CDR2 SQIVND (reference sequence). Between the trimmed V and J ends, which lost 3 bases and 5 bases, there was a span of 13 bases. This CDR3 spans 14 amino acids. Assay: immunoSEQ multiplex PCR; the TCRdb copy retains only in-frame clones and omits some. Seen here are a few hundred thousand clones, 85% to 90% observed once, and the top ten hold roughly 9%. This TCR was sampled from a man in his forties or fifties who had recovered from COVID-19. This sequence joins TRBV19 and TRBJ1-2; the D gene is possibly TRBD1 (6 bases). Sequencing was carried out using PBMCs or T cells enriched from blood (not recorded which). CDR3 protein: CASSISTGSYGYTF. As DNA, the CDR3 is TGTGCCAGTAGTATTTCCACAGGGTCTTATGGCTACACCTTC.